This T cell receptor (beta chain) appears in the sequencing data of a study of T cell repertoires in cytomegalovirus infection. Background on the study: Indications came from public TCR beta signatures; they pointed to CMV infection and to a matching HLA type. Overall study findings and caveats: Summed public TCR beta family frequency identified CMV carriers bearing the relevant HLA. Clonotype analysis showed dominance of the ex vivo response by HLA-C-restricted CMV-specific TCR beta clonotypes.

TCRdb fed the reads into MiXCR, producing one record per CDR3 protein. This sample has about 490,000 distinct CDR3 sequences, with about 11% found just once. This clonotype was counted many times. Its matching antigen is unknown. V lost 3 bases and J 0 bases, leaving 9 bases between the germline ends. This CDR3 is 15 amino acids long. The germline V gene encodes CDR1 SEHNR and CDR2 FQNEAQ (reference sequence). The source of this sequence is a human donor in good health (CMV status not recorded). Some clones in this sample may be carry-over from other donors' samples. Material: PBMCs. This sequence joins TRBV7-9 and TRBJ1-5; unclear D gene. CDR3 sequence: CASSLSGDSNQPQHF. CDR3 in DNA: TGTGCCAGCAGCTTGAGCGGAGATAGCAATCAGCCCCAGCATTTT.